A single sample gave rise to the 10 T cell receptor beta chains below, sequenced in a study of blood T cell repertoires in COVID-19. Data came from immunoSEQ multiplex PCR; TCRdb stores just in-frame clones and leaves some out. The data hold around 250,000 clones, with less than 90% observed a single time. The sample taken for sequencing was peripheral blood. These receptors originate from a woman aged 40 to 50 who had recovered from COVID-19.

V and J are TRBV19 and TRBJ1-2; TRBD1 agrees at 10 bases. V trimming: 7 bases; J trimming: 4 bases; junction bases outside the gene matches: 6. The germline V gene has CDR1 LNHDA and CDR2 SQIVND (reference sequence). This CDR3 is 14 amino acids long. The CDR3 nucleotides are TGTGCCAGTACCGGGGACAGGGGAATCTATGGCTACACCTTC. It yields the protein CASTGDRGIYGYTF.

The chain recombines TRBV5-4 with TRBJ1-1; D not resolved. V was cut by 3 bases and J by 3 bases, with 15 bases left in between. In germline, CDR1 is SGHNT, CDR2 YYREEE (reference sequence). This CDR3 has 15 residues. CDR3 amino acids: CASSSEVSRDTEAFF. In DNA, the CDR3 is TGTGCCAGCAGCTCGGAGGTCTCCCGAGACACTGAAGCTTTCTTT.

This chain joins TRBV2 and TRBJ2-1; a possible D gene is TRBD2 (5 bases). The CDR3 contains 13 residues. From germline, CDR1 is SNHLY and CDR2 FYNNEI. V lost 9 bases and J 7 bases, leaving 16 bases between the germline ends. The CDR3 DNA sequence: TGTGCCAGTCGGGATAGTAACGTTAATGAGCAGTTCTTC. Translating it yields CASRDSNVNEQFF.

The rearrangement uses TRBV28 and TRBJ2-2; TRBD1 aligns across 9 bases. V lost 10 bases and J lost 7; bases outside the gene matches: 7. This CDR3 spans 13 amino acids. Germline loops: CDR1 MDHEN, CDR2 SYDVKM. As DNA, the CDR3 is TGTGCCACCTCGGGACAGGGTCTCGGGGAGCTGTTTTTT. Translated, it gives CATSGQGLGELFF. Filled out from reference TRBV28 and TRBJ2-2, the complete variable domain reads DVKVTQSSRYLVKRTGEKVFLECVQDMDHENMFWYRQDPGLGLRLIYFSYDVKMKEKGDIPEGYSVSREKKERFSLILESASTNQTSMYLCATSGQGLGELFFGEGSRLTVL.

This sequence joins TRBV19 and TRBJ1-2; D perhaps matches TRBD1 (6 bases). The V end was cut by 4 bases, the J end by 6 bases, with 15 bases between. Germline loops: CDR1 LNHDA, CDR2 SQIVND (reference sequence). The CDR3 loop spans 14 amino acids. The CDR3 sequence: CASSTPTGRNGYTF. CDR3 DNA: TGTGCCAGTAGTACCCCGACAGGAAGGAATGGCTACACCTTC. Full variable domain (missing parts from reference TRBV19 and TRBJ1-2): DGGITQSPKYLFRKEGQNVTLSCEQNLNHDAMYWYRQDPGQGLRLIYYSQIVNDFQKGDIAEGYSVSREKKESFPLTVTSAQKNPTAFYLCASSTPTGRNGYTFGSGTRLTVV.

This chain connects TRBV29-1 to TRBJ2-7, with unresolved D. The germline V gene encodes CDR1 SQVTM and CDR2 ANQGSEA. Trimming removed 7 bases at V and 5 bases at J, with 12 bases between. The CDR3 sequence is 11 residues long. CDR3 sequence: CSGELRDEQYF. CDR3 nucleotide sequence: TGCAGCGGCGAATTACGGGACGAGCAGTACTTC.

J is TRBJ1-5 and V is TRBV27; 7 positions agree with TRBD1. The trim removed 3 bases at V and 0 bases at J, leaving 5 bases unmatched. Germline V gene sequence: CDR1 MNHEY, CDR2 SMNVEV (reference sequence). The CDR3 consists of 16 residues. CDR3 in amino acids: CASSFQGGYSNQPQHF. In DNA, the CDR3 is TGTGCCAGCAGTTTTCAGGGGGGATATAGCAATCAGCCCCAGCATTTT.

This clone showed up just once. This chain uses TRBV10-3 with TRBJ2-7; 8 positions match TRBD1. Unmatched junction bases numbered 8, after V lost 0 bases and J lost 1 base. The germline V gene has CDR1 ENHRY and CDR2 SYGVKD. The CDR3 runs 17 residues. CDR3 in amino acids: CAISESLQGGISYEQYF. For the CDR3, the DNA is TGTGCCATCAGTGAGTCGTTACAGGGGGGAATATCCTACGAGCAGTACTTC.

The V call is TRBV11-2, the J call TRBJ1-2; 10 nucleotides line up with TRBD1. The CDR3 runs to 16 residues. The junction had 9 bases not matched to a gene; V was cut back by 0 bases and J by 8 bases. Germline assignment: CDR1 SGHAT and CDR2 FQNNGV. In DNA, the CDR3 is TGTGCCAGCAGCTTAGACCCCGCCGGGACAGGGGACGGCTACACCTTC. Residues: CASSLDPAGTGDGYTF.

The chain has TRBV2 and TRBJ2-3, with TRBD1 matching 8 bases. The length of the CDR3 is 15 residues. After removal of 6 bases from V and 6 bases from J, the junction contained 11 bases not matched to a gene. Germline CDR1 and CDR2: SNHLY and FYNNEI. CDR3 loop: CASRTLRQGWDTQYF. CDR3 sequence (DNA): TGTGCCAGCAGGACTCTTCGACAGGGGTGGGATACGCAGTATTTT.